A selection of T cell receptor beta chains follows, all from one sample in a study of regulatory T cells in long-lasting Graves disease. TCRdb independently ran MiXCR on the multiplex PCR reads; one entry per CDR3 protein. The sample records about 420,000 distinct CDR3 sequences, roughly 15% being singletons. This sample was shared with a second study, whose subject was T cells in Graves' hyperthyroidism and ophthalmopathy.

The input for sequencing was peripheral blood mononuclear cells (PBMCs), taken at new diagnosis, from a patient treated with antithyroid drugs. The receptors stem from a woman in her late teens or twenties with Graves disease. The CDR3 runs from the conserved cysteine through the conserved F or W. D genes are given only for firm matches. Where a row states a size, it is once, few, many or the class of an expanded clone; other rows omit it.

>.|.|TRBJ1-1|TRBV28
TGTGCCAGCAGTTCGCCCGAGATGAACACTGAAGCTTTCTTT
CASSSPEMNTEAFF
>.|.|TRBJ2-1|TRBV13
TGTGCCAGCAGTTACTCCGAAGATGAGCAGTTCTTC
CASSYSEDEQFF
>TRBD2|few|TRBJ2-2|TRBV20-1
TGCAGTGCAAGCCCTAGCGGGAAACTCCCCGGGGAGCTGTTTTTT
CSASPSGKLPGELFF
>.|many|TRBJ1-1|TRBV12-5
TGTGCTAGTGGTTTGGTCACCAAGACAGGGAACACTGAAGCTTTCTTT
CASGLVTKTGNTEAFF
>TRBD1|many|TRBJ2-3|TRBV27
TGTGCCAGCAGTCTAACAGGGGAAACGGGAGATACGCAGTATTTT
CASSLTGETGDTQYF
>.|few|TRBJ1-3|TRBV28
TGTGCCAGCAGCTCAAGGGTCTCTGGAAACACCATATATTTT
CASSSRVSGNTIYF
>.|.|TRBJ1-2|TRBV4-2
TGTGCCAGCAGCCAAGATCTAAGCGGATTCTATGGCTACACCTTC
CASSQDLSGFYGYTF
>TRBD2|many|TRBJ2-5|TRBV7-8
TGTGCCAGCAGCTTGGTGACTAGCGGGAGGCGTCAATCAAAGTACTTC
CASSLVTSGRRQSKYF
>TRBD2|.|TRBJ2-1|TRBV7-9
TGTGCCAGCAGCAGCCCGGGAGGGGGGCGCTGGCAGTTCTTC
CASSSPGGGRWQFF
>TRBD2|many|TRBJ2-7|TRBV27
TGTGCCAGCAGTTTCGCGGTGGGACTAGCTAACGAGCAGTACTTC
CASSFAVGLANEQYF
>.|many|TRBJ2-2|TRBV7-2
TGTGCCAGCAGCCCGGGACGGAGCACCGGGGAGCTGTTTTTT
CASSPGRSTGELFF